The 16 T cell receptor beta chains below all came from one sample that was sequenced in a study of T cells in Graves' hyperthyroidism and ophthalmopathy. RNA transcripts yielded amplified TCR beta CDR3 regions. The TCR CDR3 was amplified in a first-round RT-PCR using the HTBI primer set. TCRdb redid the calling of the multiplex PCR reads with MiXCR, one entry per CDR3 protein. The sample holds fewer than 750,000 distinct CDR3 sequences, approximately 14% seen once. Sequenced sample: blood. The receptors originated from a woman in her forties or fifties with Graves' ophthalmopathy.

Many counts were recorded for this clonotype. The chain has TRBV28 and TRBJ2-5, with 13 bases aligning to TRBD2. Germline CDR1 is MDHEN and CDR2 is SYDVKM. This CDR3 region has 16 residues. The V segment lost 6 bases and the J segment 5 bases; nucleotides outside the gene matches: 9. CDR3 sequence reads: CASSPGLAGERETQYF. DNA of the CDR3: TGTGCCAGCAGCCCTGGACTAGCGGGAGAAAGGGAGACCCAGTACTTC.

This clonotype was counted only a few times. The CDR3 region is CASSYETAALQYF. The CDR3 nucleotides are TGTGCCAGCAGCTATGAAACCGCGGCCCTTCAGTATTTT. V gene TRBV11-3 combines with J gene TRBJ2-3; D ambiguous. V gave up 4 bases and J gave up 12 bases, with 17 bases separating them. The length of the CDR3 is 13 residues. Germline V gives CDR1 SGHNT, CDR2 YENEEA.

This clonotype was observed many times. The V call is TRBV5-1, the J call TRBJ2-1; 7 nucleotides align to TRBD2. There are 14 residues in the CDR3. Germline lookup yields CDR1 SGHRS and CDR2 YFSETQ. Germline trimming cut 2 bases from V and 5 bases from J; bases unmatched to any gene: 4. The DNA for the CDR3 is TGCGCCAGCAGCTTAGACCGGGAGGACAATGAGCAGTTCTTC. It translates to CASSLDREDNEQFF. The full variable domain, its missing parts supplied by reference TRBV5-1 and TRBJ2-1, is KAGVTQTPRYLIKTRGQQVTLSCSPISGHRSVSWYQQTPGQGLQFLFEYFSETQRNKGNFPGRFSGRQFSNSRSEMNVSTLELGDSALYLCASSLDREDNEQFFGPGTRLTVL.

This clonotype has a count of ten or more. The chain links TRBV7-9 to TRBJ1-2, with D perhaps TRBD1 (5 bases). The CDR3 runs 15 residues. V gave up 5 bases and J gave up 0 bases, with 13 bases separating them. Germline CDR1 reads SEHNR; CDR2 reads FQNEAQ (reference sequence). CDR3 loop: CASSPAGGPNYGYTF. CDR3 DNA sequence: TGTGCCAGCAGCCCTGCGGGGGGTCCTAACTATGGCTACACCTTC.

At least ten counts were recorded for this clonotype. The chain joins TRBV2 to TRBJ1-5; D unresolved. Germline lookup yields CDR1 SNHLY and CDR2 FYNNEI. The V end was cut by 3 bases, the J end by 0 bases, with 6 bases between. The CDR3 length is 14 residues. CDR3 nucleotides: TGTGCCAGCAGTGACACAAATAGCAATCAGCCCCAGCATTTT. Amino acid sequence: CASSDTNSNQPQHF.

This clonotype was found once. CDR3 coding DNA: TGTGCCAGCAGCGGAAACAGGGGAAAGAACACTGAAGCTTTCTTT. It translates to CASSGNRGKNTEAFF. This sequence joins TRBV9 and TRBJ1-1; 7 nucleotides agree with TRBD1. There are 15 residues in the CDR3. Unmatched junction bases numbered 6, after V lost 3 bases and J lost 1 base. Germline V gene lookup returns CDR1 SGDLS and CDR2 YYNGEE. Full variable domain (outside the CDR3, taken from reference TRBV9 and TRBJ1-1): DSGVTQTPKHLITATGQRVTLRCSPRSGDLSVYWYQQSLDQGLQFLIQYYNGEERAKGNILERFSAQQFPDLHSELNLSSLELGDSALYFCASSGNRGKNTEAFFGQGTRLTVV.

This clonotype was seen ten or more times. The CDR3 region is CSAAVGRKETQYF. The CDR3 nucleotides read TGCAGTGCGGCGGTAGGGCGGAAAGAGACCCAGTACTTC. The chain has TRBV20-1 and TRBJ2-5, with D unclear. This CDR3 contains 13 residues. V lost 6 bases, J lost 3 bases, and 14 bases lay in between. CDR1 is DFQATT, CDR2 SNEGSKA, per germline (reference sequence).

This clonotype was seen ten or more times. The V call is TRBV9, the J call TRBJ1-1, with D possibly TRBD1 on 5 matching bases. CDR1 and CDR2 (germline): SGDLS, YYNGEE. This CDR3 has 16 residues. Deletions cut 3 bases from V and 3 bases from J, with 18 bases between. CDR3 region: CASSGAWGTGDTEAFF. CDR3 DNA: TGTGCCAGCAGCGGAGCGTGGGGGACTGGGGACACTGAAGCTTTCTTT.

This clonotype was found many times. V and J are TRBV7-9 and TRBJ2-3; D might be TRBD1 (6 bases). Trimming left V 2 bases short and J 6 bases short, with 9 bases between. The CDR3 is 13 residues long. CDR1 and CDR2 (germline): SEHNR, FQNEAQ (reference sequence). The CDR3: CASSLPGADTQYF. CDR3 DNA: TGTGCCAGCAGCTTACCAGGGGCGGATACGCAGTATTTT.

This clonotype was recorded once. This chain links TRBV5-6 with TRBJ1-2, with 7 positions matching TRBD1. CDR3 size: 13 residues. Per the germline V gene, CDR1 is SGHDT and CDR2 is YYEEEE. V lost 0 bases to trimming and J lost 8 bases; unmatched junction nucleotides: 4. This CDR3 is CASSLVDRVGYTF. The CDR3 DNA is TGTGCCAGCAGCTTGGTAGACAGGGTAGGCTACACCTTC. The variable domain in full, completed from reference TRBV5-6 and TRBJ1-2, reads DAGVTQSPTHLIKTRGQQVTLRCSPKSGHDTVSWYQQALGQGPQFIFQYYEEEERQRGNFPDRFSGHQFPNYSSELNVNALLLGDSALYLCASSLVDRVGYTFGSGTRLTVV.

The CDR3 sequence is CASSLVPVSGNTIYF. DNA of the CDR3: TGCGCCAGCAGCTTGGTTCCAGTCTCTGGAAACACCATATATTTT. J is TRBJ1-3 and V is TRBV5-1; no clear D. V dropped 0 bases and J dropped 0 bases, with 7 bases sitting between them. Germline-derived CDR1 and CDR2 are SGHRS and YFSETQ. This CDR3 is 15 amino acids long.

This clonotype appeared many times. The chain links TRBV28 to TRBJ1-1; a possible D gene is TRBD1 (5 bases). The CDR3 runs to 15 residues. V lost 2 bases to trimming and J lost 3 bases, with 13 bases between them. Germline V gene sequence: CDR1 MDHEN, CDR2 SYDVKM. The CDR3 bases are TGTGCCAGCAGTTTAGGGGGGGAAGGGTACACTGAAGCTTTCTTT. Protein sequence: CASSLGGEGYTEAFF.

This clonotype was counted at least ten times. The gene calls are TRBV24-1 and TRBJ2-3, with TRBD1 matching over 7 bases. This CDR3 comprises 16 residues. With V trimmed by 4 bases and J by 3 bases, 9 bases remained unmatched. Germline CDR1 KGHDR, CDR2 SFDVKD. CDR3 amino acids: CATSDPGTVGTDTQYF. In DNA form, the CDR3 reads TGTGCCACCAGTGACCCCGGGACAGTGGGGACAGATACGCAGTATTTT.

At least ten counts were recorded for this clonotype. The rearrangement uses TRBV29-1 and TRBJ2-7; D gene uncertain. The germline V and J ends were trimmed by 8 bases and 0 bases, with 11 bases remaining between them. The CDR3 consists of 12 residues. Germline V lookup: CDR1 SQVTM, CDR2 ANQGSEA. This CDR3 is CSTTGSSYEQYF. The CDR3 bases are TGCAGCACTACCGGCAGCTCCTACGAGCAGTACTTC.

Notes on this clonotype: Possible read error: a much larger clone is one base away. The J gene is TRBJ2-7, the V gene TRBV20-1; maybe TRBD1 (6 bases). The ends were cut back, 3 bases at V and 0 bases at J, with 21 bases in the middle. This CDR3 has 17 amino acids. Germline CDR1 DFQATT, CDR2 SNEGSKA (reference sequence). In nucleotides, the CDR3 is TGCAGTGCTAGTAGCCAGAGTGGGGGCGAAGGCTCCTACGAGCAGTACTTC. Its protein product is CSASSQSGGEGSYEQYF.

This clonotype was seen at least ten times. This chain connects TRBV27 to TRBJ2-3, with D perhaps TRBD1 or TRBD2 (5 bases each). Looked up from germline, CDR1 is MNHEY and CDR2 is SMNVEV (reference sequence). The germline V and J ends were trimmed by 4 bases and 2 bases, with 10 bases remaining between them. The CDR3 loop spans 14 amino acids. CDR3 region: CASSWGKITDTQYF. The CDR3 DNA follows: TGTGCCAGCAGTTGGGGGAAGATCACAGATACGCAGTATTTT.